This TCR beta chain was documented in a study of T cells after posttransplantation cyclophosphamide. Sequencing was performed with immunoSEQ multiplex PCR; in TCRdb, only in-frame clones are kept and a portion is missing. Sampling found around 35,000 clones, none seen once. This CDR3 spans 14 amino acids. Germline-derived CDR1 and CDR2 are SNHLY and FYNNEI. V gave up 5 bases and J gave up 0 bases, with 9 bases separating them. Turning to this clone: What it recognizes is unknown.

General study points: Tissue-infiltrating T cells from skin or gut overlapped little with blood T cells. Recipient CMV seropositivity and CMV reactivation strongly tracked TRB clonality.

Material for sequencing was PBMCs. The chain is built from TRBV2 and TRBJ2-3; perhaps TRBD2 as D (6 bases). This sequence originates from a woman aged 45-65 years in good health and a related stem cell transplant donor. CDR3 protein: CASSILASTDTQYF. Here the CDR3 DNA reads TGTGCCAGCAGTATCCTAGCGAGCACAGATACGCAGTATTTT.